These 12 T cell receptor beta chains share one sample of origin, sequenced in a study of metastatic and nonmetastatic thyroid tumors. Ahead of thyroid surgery, no patient had received treatment of any kind. TCRdb ran MiXCR on the PCR reads. The sample shows tens of thousands of clones, around 15% of them seen only once. The sequenced sample consisted of blood. These receptors all come from a male donor with papillary thyroid cancer or a benign thyroid nodule (not recorded which). Some clones in this sample may be carry-over from other donors' samples.

This clone was counted at least ten times. The J gene is TRBJ2-3, the V gene TRBV7-6; no firm D call. This CDR3 has 15 amino acids. Germline assignment: CDR1 SGHVS and CDR2 FNYEAQ. V lost 4 bases and J 2 bases, leaving 13 bases between the germline ends. The CDR3 sequence is CASSSTQTSTDTQYF. As DNA, the CDR3 is TGTGCCAGCAGCTCAACACAGACCTCCACAGATACGCAGTATTTT.

The CDR3 DNA sequence: TGCGCCAGCAGCTTGGTTCAGTGTTTGGTCACAGATACGCAGTATTTT. Protein: CASSLVQCLVTDTQYF. J is TRBJ2-3 and V is TRBV5-1; D call uncertain. V shed 0 bases and J shed 2 bases, with 13 bases lying between them. Germline CDR1 SGHRS, CDR2 YFSETQ. This CDR3 has 16 residues.

This clone was seen many times. V is TRBV27 and J is TRBJ2-7; the match to TRBD2 covers 7 bases. V lost 11 bases and J lost 6; bases outside the gene matches: 4. From germline, CDR1 is MNHEY and CDR2 SMNVEV (reference sequence). The CDR3 loop spans 10 amino acids. DNA of the CDR3: TGTGCCGCCGGCGGGGGCGAGCAGTACTTC. It yields the protein CAAGGGEQYF.

This clone was recorded many times. J is TRBJ2-7 and V is TRBV5-4; possible D gene TRBD2, 7 bases. With 4 bases removed from V and 2 bases from J, the gap between germline ends came to 16 bases. CDR1 and CDR2 (germline): SGHNT, YYREEE (reference sequence). The CDR3 sequence is 15 residues long. The CDR3 reads CASSGGGGQAYEQYF. The CDR3 region has the DNA TGTGCCAGCAGCGGGGGGGGCGGGCAGGCCTACGAGCAGTACTTC.

In this sample, this clone turned up many times. The V gene is TRBV13, the J gene TRBJ2-7; 10 nucleotides agree with TRBD1. J lost 0 bases, V lost 5 bases, and 7 bases had no gene match. Germline V lookup: CDR1 PRHDT, CDR2 FYEKMQ (reference sequence). This CDR3 spans 16 amino acids. The CDR3 region is CASSAGGTGASYEQYF. Written as DNA, the CDR3 is TGTGCCAGCAGCGCCGGGGGGACAGGGGCCTCCTACGAGCAGTACTTC.

In this sample, this clone turned up many times. This chain's CDR3 is CASTPFSYPNQPQHF. The CDR3 DNA reads as TGTGCCAGTACCCCTTTTAGTTACCCGAATCAGCCCCAGCATTTT. This rearrangement joins TRBV19 to TRBJ1-5; D is undetermined. Trimming left V 7 bases short and J 4 bases short, with 17 bases between. CDR1 is LNHDA, CDR2 SQIVND, per germline (reference sequence). The CDR3 extends over 15 amino acids. The variable domain in full, with the rest retrieved from reference TRBV19 and TRBJ1-5, is DGGITQSPKYLFRKEGQNVTLSCEQNLNHDAMYWYRQDPGQGLRLIYYSQIVNDFQKGDIAEGYSVSREKKESFPLTVTSAQKNPTAFYLCASTPFSYPNQPQHFGDGTRLSIL.

This clone was seen repeatedly, ten times or more. The chain has TRBV2 and TRBJ1-1, with D maybe TRBD1 (5 bases). This CDR3 contains 13 residues. The ends were cut back, 8 bases at V and 1 base at J, with 11 bases in the middle. Germline V gene lookup returns CDR1 SNHLY and CDR2 FYNNEI. The CDR3 nucleotides are TGTGCCAGCCAAGACAGTAAGAACACTGAAGCTTTCTTT. This sequence encodes CASQDSKNTEAFF.

This clone has ten or more counts. The CDR3 region has the DNA TGCAGTGCTAGTGACATTGACAGGGGCTCGGGGGAGACCCAGTACTTC. Its protein is CSASDIDRGSGETQYF. The chain recombines TRBV20-1 with TRBJ2-5; TRBD1 agrees at 8 bases. The CDR3 covers 16 residues. Germline CDR1 DFQATT, CDR2 SNEGSKA (reference sequence). With 3 bases clipped from V and 5 bases from J, the junction kept 14 bases outside the gene matches.

Comments on this clone: A read error may produce the germline difference seen at one junction end. V usage is TRBV11-2 and J usage is TRBJ2-2; TRBD2 agrees at 10 bases. The CDR3 contains 15 residues. The germline CDR1 and CDR2 sequences are SGHAT and FQNNGV. In nucleotides, the CDR3 is TGTGCCAGCAGCCAAGGCAGCGGGAGGGCCGGGGAGCTGGTTTTT. It translates to CASSQGSGRAGELVF.

This clone came up many times. The V call is TRBV6-1, the J call TRBJ1-4; D call uncertain. CDR1 and CDR2 (germline): MNHNS, SASEGT. With 7 bases removed from V and 7 bases from J, the gap between germline ends came to 19 bases. The CDR3 runs to 15 residues. The CDR3 DNA reads as TGTGCCAGCACCCAAGGGCGGATCGGTGGTGAAAAACTGTTTTTT. Its translation is CASTQGRIGGEKLFF.

Concerning this clone itself: Possible read error: a much larger clone is one base away. Other DNA sequences in this sample translate to the same CDR3. The rearrangement uses TRBV24-1 and TRBJ2-3, with 11 bases identical to TRBD2. J was trimmed by 12 bases and V by 3 bases; bases with no gene match: 7. CDR1 and CDR2 from the germline V gene are KGHDR and SFDVKD. The CDR3 consists of 14 residues. This chain's CDR3 is CATSDGVTSGVQYF. The CDR3 region has the DNA TGTGCCACCAGTGATGGGGTGACTAGCGGGGTACAGTATTTT.

This clone was recorded many times. The chain carries TRBV5-6 and TRBJ2-3, with D unresolved. The CDR3 consists of 15 residues. Germline V lookup: CDR1 SGHDT, CDR2 YYEEEE. Trimming stripped 0 bases from V and 0 bases from J, with 8 bases between. CDR3 sequence: CASSLEGFSTDTQYF. CDR3 coding DNA: TGTGCCAGCAGCTTGGAGGGTTTTAGCACAGATACGCAGTATTTT.